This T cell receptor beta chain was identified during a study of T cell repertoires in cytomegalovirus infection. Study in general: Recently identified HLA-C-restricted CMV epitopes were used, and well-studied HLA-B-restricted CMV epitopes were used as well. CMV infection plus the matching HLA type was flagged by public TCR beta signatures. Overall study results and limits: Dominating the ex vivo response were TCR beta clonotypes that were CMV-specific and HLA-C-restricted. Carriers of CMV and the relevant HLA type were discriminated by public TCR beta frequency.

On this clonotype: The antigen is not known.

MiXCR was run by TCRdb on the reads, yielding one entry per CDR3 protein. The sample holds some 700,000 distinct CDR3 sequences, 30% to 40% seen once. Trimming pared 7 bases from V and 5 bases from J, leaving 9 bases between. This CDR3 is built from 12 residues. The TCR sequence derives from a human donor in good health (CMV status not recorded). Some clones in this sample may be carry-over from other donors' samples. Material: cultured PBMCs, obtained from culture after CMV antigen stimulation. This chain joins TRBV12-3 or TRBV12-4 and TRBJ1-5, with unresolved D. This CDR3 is CASTDSDQPQHF. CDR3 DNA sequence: TGTGCCAGCACTGACTCGGATCAGCCCCAGCATTTT.